This T cell receptor (beta chain) was captured by sequencing in a study of human T cells and chemical hapten exposure. For the study at large: Sensitizing treatment utilized 2% DPC over an approximately 2 cm by approximately 2 cm portion of upper inner arm skin. Recorded diagnoses among the mostly female patients were alopecia areata, totalis or universalis. TCR yields differed between samples (mainly from small differences in pooled library volume).

This clonotype was counted between two and nine times. TCRdb re-called the RACE reads with MiXCR, one entry per CDR3 protein. The top ten hold 2% to 2.5% of the sample, which has about 380,000 distinct CDR3 sequences, about 4.4% seen once. As for time point: patch test 1, 2 weeks after DPC sensitization. Treatment in this sample: therapeutic diphenylcyclopropenone sensitization with weekly scalp DPC. Prior to application of each patch test, blood was drawn. Trimming stripped 3 bases from V and 5 bases from J, with 25 bases between. Germline-derived CDR1 and CDR2 are SQVTM and ANQGSEA. The CDR3 has 17 residues.

The chain uses TRBV29-1 and TRBJ2-5; D unresolved. The sequencing here drew on whole blood, taken in connection with sensitization to the hapten diphenylcyclopropenone (DPC). This clonotype originated in a woman aged 45 to 65 with alopecia areata. Some clones in this sample may be carry-over from other donors' samples. CDR3 DNA: TGCAGCGTTGAGCCCGGAGAGTACCCCCCGGGTCAGGAGACCCAGTACTTC. This codes for CSVEPGEYPPGQETQYF.